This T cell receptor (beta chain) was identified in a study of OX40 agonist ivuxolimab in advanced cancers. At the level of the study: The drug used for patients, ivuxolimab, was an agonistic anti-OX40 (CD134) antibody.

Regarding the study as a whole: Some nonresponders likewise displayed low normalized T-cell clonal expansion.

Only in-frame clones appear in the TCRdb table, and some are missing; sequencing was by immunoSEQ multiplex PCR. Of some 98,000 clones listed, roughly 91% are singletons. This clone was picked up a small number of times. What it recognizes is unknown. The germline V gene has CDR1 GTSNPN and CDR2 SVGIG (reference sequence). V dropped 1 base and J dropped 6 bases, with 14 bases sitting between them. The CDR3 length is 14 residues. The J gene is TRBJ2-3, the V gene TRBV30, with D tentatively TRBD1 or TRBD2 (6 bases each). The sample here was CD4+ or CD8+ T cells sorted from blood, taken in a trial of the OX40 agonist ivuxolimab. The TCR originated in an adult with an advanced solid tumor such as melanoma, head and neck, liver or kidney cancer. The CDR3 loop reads CAWSDGWGADTQYF. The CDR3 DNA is TGTGCCTGGAGTGACGGTTGGGGGGCCGATACGCAGTATTTT.